This TCR beta chain stems from a study of Ad26.COV2.S vaccination and SARS-CoV-2 variants (dated by TCRdb to about 2021). Background for the entire study: Donors in the vaccine arm were drawn from COV1001, a phase I-IIa trial of Ad26.COV2.S in healthy adults that was multicentre, randomized, double-blind and placebo-controlled. Ad26.COV2.S was administered intramuscularly at 5 x 10^10 or 1 x 10^11 viral particles, either as a single shot or as two shots given 56 days apart. The specificity and breadth of SARS-CoV-2-reactive T cell receptors after Ad26.COV2.S vaccination were assessed by TCRbeta repertoire sequencing. A total of 32 samples were included in the TCR-sequenced set, comprising roughly 19 Ad26.COV2.S vaccine recipients, 5 placebo recipients and 8 SARS-CoV-2 convalescent individuals. Trial participants were randomized into five groups of five, in which low-dose or high-dose Ad26.COV2.S was given once or twice, or placebo was given on both occasions. Investigators did not know the trial group allocation while performing experiments and assessing outcomes.

The treatment or condition label, as the study defines it: over 15 received Ad26.COV2.S at low or high dose, single or two shots; about 5 received placebo; per-sample allocation not given. For vaccine and placebo recipients, the sequenced repertoires came from samples collected on day 63 after the first injection. Cohort 1b enrolled roughly 25 adults aged 18-55 years at a single site in Boston, USA, between 29 July and 7 August 2020. Ad26.COV2.S was a replication-incompetent adenovirus type 26 vector expressing a prefusion-stabilized SARS-CoV-2 spike protein from the original Wuhan strain. The immunoSEQ Assay was the method used to sequence TCRbeta CDR3 regions. After extraction, genomic DNA underwent amplification by bias-controlled multiplex PCR, followed by high-throughput sequencing. The paper's data handling went like this. To quantify the absolute abundance of each unique TCRbeta CDR3 region, sequences were collapsed and filtered. T cell fraction was estimated by normalizing TCRbeta template counts to usable DNA, with usable DNA measured through amplification of reference genes found in all nucleated cells. Repertoire TCRs were annotated as SARS-CoV-2-specific by exact matching of V gene, CDR3 amino acid sequence and J gene to a known reactive TCR set. MIRA supplied the reference SARS-CoV-2 TCR set, which was filtered for enrichment in COVID-19-positive ImmuneCODE repertoires so that public or cross-reactive TCRs were removed. Using the MIRA antigens, annotated TCRs were further analysed by specific ORF or by position within an ORF. Depth was the summed frequency of annotated unique rearrangements, while breadth was defined as annotated unique rearrangements over total unique productive rearrangements. TCR breadth was compared between groups using two-sided Wilcoxon rank-sum tests. TCRdb took this table from immuneACCESS and kept in-frame rearrangements with V and J called. Such tables lack part of the clones; where checked against another copy, unresolved V genes explain under half of the gap, and the rest is unexplained. That table gives V, J and clone size, and the DNA gave D and trimming. The sample table holds about 350,000 clones, of which roughly 90% were seen once. The biggest ten clones account for roughly 5% of the sample.

Concerning this clone itself: Its target antigen remains unknown. Nothing much larger sits one base from this clone, and base qualities are not available.

Sequences LNHDA (CDR1) and SQIVND (CDR2) are obtained from the germline V gene (reference sequence). V is cut back by 10 bases and J by 15 bases, with 13 bases in the junction unmatched. Spanning cysteine to phenylalanine, the CDR3 consists of 12 amino acids. The entry retains the CDR3 DNA only, 36 bases that are in frame from base 1. Paper-wide results and their limitations: Non-spike TCR breadth was comparable between vaccine and placebo recipients, consistent with the vaccine containing only spike. Higher spike-specific TCR breadth was observed in Ad26.COV2.S recipients than in placebo recipients (P = 0.0014). The study was not powered to compare responses between vaccine doses or regimens. Substantial breadth of spike-specific CD8+ and CD4+ T cell responses was reported after vaccination. According to the authors, total T cell responses may have been underestimated by the TCR breadth and depth analyses.

The receptor was derived from a person between 18 and 65 years old who received the Ad26.COV2.S COVID-19 vaccine or a placebo. The chain links TRBV19 with TRBJ2-4, with 9 bases in between that match TRBD1. The sequenced sample was peripheral blood, obtained in a trial of Ad26.COV2.S vaccine versus placebo. The nucleotide sequence is given as TGTGCCACCAACATCGGGACAGGGAGGCGGTACTTC. Its amino acids are CATNIGTGRRYF.